This T cell receptor (beta chain) was found in a study of blood T cells in healthy people across ages. Together with a sample-barcoded 5' primer, a J-beta primer mix was included in a second PCR lasting about 6 to 11 cycles. Each CDR3 protein gets one entry after TCRdb re-called the 5' RACE reads with MiXCR. This table holds almost 800,000 distinct CDR3 sequences, roughly 60% found once. Trimming removed 0 bases from V and 5 bases from J, with 13 bases in between. The CDR3 has 15 amino acids. Whole-study findings and limits: Considered underestimates were the diversity estimates obtained from one million T cells.

Concerning this clonotype: Its specificity is unknown.

Sample: blood. The rearrangement joins TRBV12-3 or TRBV12-4 to TRBJ2-5; unclear D gene. This sequence originates from a man aged 25 to 45 in good health. The CDR3 here is CASSLAAPGGETQYF. As DNA, the CDR3 is TGTGCCAGCAGTTTAGCTGCACCGGGTGGGGAGACCCAGTACTTC.